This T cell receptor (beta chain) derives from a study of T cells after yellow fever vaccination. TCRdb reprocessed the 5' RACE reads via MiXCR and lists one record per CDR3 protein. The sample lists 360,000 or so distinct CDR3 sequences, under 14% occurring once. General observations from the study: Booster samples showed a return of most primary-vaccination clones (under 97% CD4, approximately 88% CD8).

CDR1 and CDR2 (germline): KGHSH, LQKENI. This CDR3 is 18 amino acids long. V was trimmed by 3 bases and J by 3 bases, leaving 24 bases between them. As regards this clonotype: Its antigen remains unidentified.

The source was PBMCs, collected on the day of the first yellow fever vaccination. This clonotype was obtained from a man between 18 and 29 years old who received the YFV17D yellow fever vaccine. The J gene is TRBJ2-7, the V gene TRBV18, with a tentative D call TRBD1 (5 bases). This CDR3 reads CASSPFRAQGRGDYEQYF. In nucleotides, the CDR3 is TGTGCCAGCTCACCCTTTCGCGCGCAGGGCAGAGGTGACTACGAGCAGTACTTC.